Shown below are 9 T cell receptor beta chains from a single sample sequenced in a study of identical twins. TCRdb re-called the 5' RACE reads with MiXCR, one entry per CDR3 protein. The sample contains approximately 690,000 distinct CDR3 sequences, 5.5% to 6.5% of which appear only once. The specimen was naive T cells sorted from blood. The receptors were gathered from a man younger than 30 in good health.

This clonotype was counted ten times or more. The J gene is TRBJ2-3, the V gene TRBV6-5; the match to TRBD1 covers 9 bases. Germline assignment: CDR1 MNHEY and CDR2 SVGAGI. The junction had 2 bases not matched to a gene; V was cut back by 3 bases and J by 4 bases. The CDR3 length is 14 residues. The CDR3 reads CASSYGTGPDTQYF. CDR3 nucleotides: TGTGCCAGCAGTTATGGGACAGGGCCAGATACGCAGTATTTT.

This clonotype was recorded many times. This rearrangement joins TRBV20-1 to TRBJ2-3; 9 positions agree with TRBD1. CDR1 is DFQATT and CDR2 is SNEGSKA in the germline V gene (reference sequence). This CDR3 is built from 14 residues. V lost 5 bases to trimming and J lost 6 bases; unmatched junction nucleotides: 9. CDR3 sequence reads: CSAPGTGRVDTQYF. The CDR3 DNA reads as TGCAGTGCTCCAGGGACAGGGAGGGTGGATACGCAGTATTTT.

This clonotype was recorded a few times. This sequence joins TRBV24-1 and TRBJ2-3, with 11 bases matching TRBD2. Germline lookup yields CDR1 KGHDR and CDR2 SFDVKD. The junction had 4 bases not matched to a gene; V was cut back by 1 base and J by 2 bases. The CDR3 spans 17 residues. For the CDR3, the DNA is TGTGCCACCAGTGATTTCGGTAGCGGGAGGGCCACAGATACGCAGTATTTT. This sequence encodes CATSDFGSGRATDTQYF.

Ten or more counts support this clonotype. V usage is TRBV27 and J usage is TRBJ2-1; D remains ambiguous. The CDR3 contains 18 residues. Between the trimmed V and J ends, which lost 6 bases and 0 bases, there was a span of 21 bases. Germline V gene data show CDR1 as MNHEY and CDR2 as SMNVEV (reference sequence). The chain's CDR3 is CASSPGVGATNSYNEQFF. The CDR3 nucleotides read TGTGCCAGCAGCCCTGGTGTTGGCGCCACCAACTCCTACAATGAGCAGTTCTTC.

Regarding this clonotype: A read error may explain this, as a much larger clone is one base away. The chain's CDR3 is CASSLLGGIYNELFF. As DNA, the CDR3 is TGTGCCAGCAGTTTATTGGGCGGAATCTACAATGAGCTGTTCTTC. The gene calls are TRBV27 and TRBJ2-1, with D unresolved. Germline CDR1 is MNHEY and CDR2 is SMNVEV (reference sequence). CDR3 length: 15 residues.

This clonotype was found a few times. The chain combines TRBV4-1 with TRBJ2-1; possible D gene TRBD1, 5 bases. Trimming stripped 4 bases from V and 9 bases from J, with 13 bases between. Germline CDR1 reads MGHRA; CDR2 reads YSYEKL. CDR3 length equals 13 residues. CDR3: CASSPHQGGEQFF. For the CDR3, the DNA is TGCGCCAGCAGCCCCCACCAGGGTGGTGAGCAGTTCTTC.

This clonotype was found a few times. The rearrangement joins TRBV7-3 to TRBJ2-6, with 10 bases matching TRBD1. After removal of 4 bases from V and 1 base from J, the junction contained 7 bases not matched to a gene. Per germline, CDR1 SGHTA and CDR2 FQGTGA. This CDR3 is built from 18 residues. The CDR3 sequence: CASSYPDRGGSGANVLTF. The CDR3 nucleotides are TGTGCCAGCAGCTACCCGGACAGGGGGGGATCTGGGGCCAACGTCCTGACTTTC.

As to this clonotype: This CDR3 is missing its conserved last phenylalanine or tryptophan, likely due to a read error. It is unclear where the CDR3 begins or ends on the DNA, so no DNA is shown, and the CDR3 is as TCRdb lists it. J is TRBJ2-7 and V is TRBV7-2; TRBD1 is taken as the D call from the table, unchecked against the DNA. The V gene's germline CDR1 is SGHTA and CDR2 FQGNSA. The CDR3 spans 14 amino acids, including both terminal residues. CDR3: CASSLEGAPNRLYS.

This clonotype was found many times. The CDR3 DNA is TGTGCCTGGAGGGACGGGGGCGAGACCCAGTACTTC. Residues: CAWRDGGETQYF. The chain carries TRBV30 and TRBJ2-5; D is possibly TRBD1 or TRBD2 (6 bases each). Germline V gene data show CDR1 as GTSNPN and CDR2 as SVGIG (reference sequence). The V and J ends lost 3 bases and 5 bases respectively, with 10 bases between them. The CDR3 is made up of 12 amino acids.